Below, 30 T cell receptor beta chains from the same sample are listed, as sequenced in a study of spatial heterogeneity in lung cancer. Time point noted: sample taken at primary tumor resection. TCRdb itself ran the 5' RACE reads through MiXCR, one entry per CDR3 protein. The table has over 2,500 distinct CDR3 sequences, around 3% seen once. The sample consisted of normal lung tissue next to the tumor, taken at surgery. These receptors all come from a male donor with early-stage non-small cell lung cancer.

At least ten counts were recorded for this clonotype. This chain links TRBV2 with TRBJ1-5; D is undetermined. Germline CDR1 is SNHLY and CDR2 is FYNNEI. Trimming shortened V by 3 bases and J by 7 bases, and 13 bases separated the two germline ends. There are 14 residues in the CDR3. The CDR3 bases are TGTGCCAGCAGTGAGGTAGGAGAGGAACAGCCCCAGCATTTT. Protein: CASSEVGEEQPQHF.

In its sample, this clonotype was seen a few times. This chain connects TRBV20-1 to TRBJ2-7; D tentatively reads TRBD1 or TRBD2 (5 bases each). V was clipped by 1 base and J by 7 bases, with 17 bases between them. This CDR3 has 14 amino acids. Germline values: CDR1 DFQATT, CDR2 SNEGSKA (reference sequence). The CDR3 nucleotides are TGCAGTGCTAGAGTCCGGGACCGACCAGTTGAGCAGTACTTC. This encodes CSARVRDRPVEQYF.

This clonotype appeared many times. The V call is TRBV28, the J call TRBJ2-6; tentative D call: TRBD2 (6 bases). Trimming removed 5 bases at V and 1 base at J, with 12 bases between. The CDR3 contains 16 residues. Germline V CDR1 and CDR2: MDHEN, SYDVKM. CDR3 region: CASSGGTGSGANVLTF. The CDR3 coding sequence is TGTGCCAGCAGTGGAGGGACGGGGTCTGGGGCCAACGTCCTGACTTTC.

By share, this clonotype ranks as medium-sized. The V gene is TRBV18, the J gene TRBJ1-5; possible D gene TRBD1, 6 bases. The germline CDR1 and CDR2 sequences are KGHSH and LQKENI. The CDR3 is 15 residues long. Trimming removed 3 bases from V and 7 bases from J, with 16 bases in between. Here the CDR3 DNA reads TGTGCCAGCTCACCGAAGGTGGGGGCAGGACAGCCCCAGCATTTT. This encodes CASSPKVGAGQPQHF.

Comment on this clonotype: A clone one base away is much larger, so this may be a read error. Because the CDR3's place on the DNA is in doubt, the DNA is left out and the CDR3 is given as listed by TCRdb. This chain connects TRBV7-3 to TRBJ1-6. CDR1 is SGHTA and CDR2 is FQGTGA in the germline V gene. The CDR3 is 14 amino acids in total, end residues counted. The CDR3 here is CASSFGVGNSPPHF.

In this sample, this clonotype turned up many times. This sequence joins TRBV5-1 and TRBJ2-5, with D maybe TRBD1 (5 bases). The CDR3 is made up of 14 amino acids. Germline loops: CDR1 SGHRS, CDR2 YFSETQ. V was shortened by 0 bases and J by 2 bases, with 8 bases between the two germline ends. In DNA form, the CDR3 reads TGCGCCAGCAGCTTGGGACAGTCACAAGAGACCCAGTACTTC. Translating it yields CASSLGQSQETQYF.

Sample share makes this clonotype medium-sized. This chain links TRBV13 with TRBJ2-7, with D tentatively TRBD2 (7 bases). This CDR3 has 15 residues. Germline V gene lookup returns CDR1 PRHDT and CDR2 FYEKMQ (reference sequence). Trimming cost V 0 bases and J 2 bases, with 11 bases left between them. CDR3 DNA: TGTGCCAGCAGCTTAGGGCGGGGGCCAACCTACGAGCAGTACTTC. It codes for CASSLGRGPTYEQYF.

This clonotype is labeled medium-sized. V usage is TRBV6-2 or TRBV6-3 and J usage is TRBJ1-3, with D unresolved. Germline V gives CDR1 MNHEY, CDR2 SVGEGT. This CDR3 is 15 amino acids long. The V end was cut by 7 bases, the J end by 3 bases, with 16 bases between. The CDR3 loop reads CASNLDRNFGNTIYF. The CDR3 DNA sequence: TGTGCCAGCAACTTGGATAGAAATTTTGGAAACACCATATATTTT.

This clonotype was seen at least ten times. The V gene is TRBV6-5, the J gene TRBJ1-1, with 7 bases that match TRBD1. CDR1 is MNHEY and CDR2 is SVGAGI in the germline V gene. CDR3 length: 13 amino acids. Trimming took 5 bases from V and 5 from J; bases not matched to a gene: 5. In DNA form, the CDR3 reads TGTGCCAGCAGTCGACAGGGTCTGACTGAAGCTTTCTTT. It translates to CASSRQGLTEAFF.

By share of the sample, this clonotype is medium-sized. V gene TRBV20-1 combines with J gene TRBJ2-2; possibly TRBD2 for D (6 bases). V lost 5 bases and J lost 0, with 13 bases in between. CDR3 size: 15 residues. The germline gives CDR1 DFQATT, CDR2 SNEGSKA (reference sequence). CDR3 amino acids: CSAFTGTANTGELFF. DNA of the CDR3: TGCAGTGCTTTTACCGGGACTGCGAACACCGGGGAGCTGTTTTTT.

This clonotype is deemed medium-sized (0.01 to 0.1%). The chain has TRBV20-1 and TRBJ2-5; 11 bases line up with TRBD2. This CDR3 is built from 13 residues. Germline loops: CDR1 DFQATT, CDR2 SNEGSKA (reference sequence). The junction had 2 bases not matched to a gene; V was cut back by 6 bases and J by 2 bases. The CDR3 is CSAVAGGQETQYF. In nucleotides, the CDR3 is TGCAGTGCAGTAGCGGGAGGGCAAGAGACCCAGTACTTC.

Many counts were recorded for this clonotype. J is TRBJ2-7 and V is TRBV5-1; TRBD1 matches at 10 bases. The ends lost 0 bases at V and 5 bases at J; junction bases unmatched: 5. This CDR3 spans 15 amino acids. The germline V gene encodes CDR1 SGHRS and CDR2 YFSETQ. For the CDR3, the DNA is TGCGCCAGCAGCTTGGGGACAGGGGGTACGGACGAGCAGTACTTC. Protein product: CASSLGTGGTDEQYF.

The sample holds many counts of this clonotype. The chain combines TRBV2 with TRBJ1-6; tentative D call: TRBD1 (6 bases). This CDR3 region has 13 residues. V was trimmed by 4 bases and J by 7 bases, leaving 8 bases between them. Germline V gene sequence: CDR1 SNHLY, CDR2 FYNNEI. The CDR3: CASSVGANSPLHF. CDR3 DNA sequence: TGTGCCAGCAGTGTGGGGGCAAATTCACCCCTCCACTTT.

This clonotype is deemed medium-sized. The rearrangement joins TRBV18 to TRBJ2-3, with 8 bases fitting TRBD2. The CDR3 is 16 residues long. CDR1 is KGHSH and CDR2 is LQKENI in the germline V gene. The V and J ends lost 6 bases and 4 bases, in that order; junction bases with no gene match: 12. The CDR3 protein is CASSPPWGGRSDTQYF. The DNA of the CDR3 is TGTGCCAGCTCGCCCCCGTGGGGCGGGAGGTCAGATACGCAGTATTTT.

This clonotype is classed as medium-sized. The chain is built from TRBV7-8 and TRBJ1-2; the D is unclear. This CDR3 has 14 amino acids. V was clipped by 0 bases and J by 6 bases, with 11 bases between them. Germline-derived CDR1 and CDR2 are SGHVS and FQNEAQ. As DNA, the CDR3 is TGTGCCAGCAGCTTAGCGCTGACTTCCGATGGCTACACCTTC. It codes for CASSLALTSDGYTF.

By share, this clonotype counts as medium-sized (0.01 to 0.1%). The chain employs TRBV6-2 or TRBV6-3 and TRBJ1-1; perhaps TRBD1 as D (6 bases). Germline loops: CDR1 MNHEY, CDR2 SVGEGT. This CDR3 has 14 residues. V shed 5 bases and J shed 1 base, with 11 bases lying between them. The CDR3 region is CASSLQGPNTEAFF. The CDR3, as DNA: TGTGCCAGCAGTCTACAGGGACCGAACACTGAAGCTTTCTTT.

This clonotype is termed medium-sized. The chain has TRBV27 and TRBJ1-5, with D perhaps TRBD1 (5 bases). Germline values: CDR1 MNHEY, CDR2 SMNVEV (reference sequence). V lost 6 bases, J lost 5 bases, and 17 bases lay in between. This CDR3 has 15 amino acids. CDR3 bases: TGTGCCAGCAGACCGTTTAAGGGGTCGTATCAGCCCCAGCATTTT. This gives the protein CASRPFKGSYQPQHF.

In its sample, this clonotype was seen many times. The gene calls are TRBV11-2 and TRBJ1-1; D is perhaps TRBD1 (5 bases). The CDR3 extends over 16 amino acids. Trimming shortened V by 5 bases and J by 2 bases, and 18 bases separated the two germline ends. Germline V CDR1 and CDR2: SGHAT, FQNNGV. Here the CDR3 DNA reads TGTGCCAGCAGCGATGGGGGGGACTACTTTAACACTGAAGCTTTCTTT. It translates to CASSDGGDYFNTEAFF.

This rearrangement joins TRBV5-1 to TRBJ2-3; D may be TRBD1 (6 bases). CDR1 and CDR2 (germline): SGHRS, YFSETQ. V was cut by 1 base and J by 2 bases, with 8 bases left in between. The CDR3 covers 14 residues. The CDR3 region has the DNA TGCGCCAGCAGCTTGAAGGGGGACACAGATACGCAGTATTTT. It yields the protein CASSLKGDTDTQYF.

In its sample, this clonotype is medium-sized (0.01 to 0.1%). CDR3 coding DNA: TGTGCCAGCAGTTTCTCGGCGGGGGCTGGAAACACCATATATTTT. The encoded protein is CASSFSAGAGNTIYF. This chain joins TRBV28 and TRBJ1-3; D is possibly TRBD1 (5 bases). This CDR3 comprises 15 residues. The germline V and J ends were trimmed by 3 bases and 2 bases, with 11 bases remaining between them. The germline gives CDR1 MDHEN, CDR2 SYDVKM.

The V gene is TRBV6-6, the J gene TRBJ1-6, with D possibly TRBD1 on 5 matching bases. This CDR3 spans 13 amino acids. The germline gives CDR1 MNHNY, CDR2 SVGAGI (reference sequence). Trimming removed 6 bases from V and 8 bases from J, with 11 bases in between. For the CDR3, the DNA is TGTGCCAGCAGCTGGGACCGGGATTCACCCCTCCACTTT. Translating it yields CASSWDRDSPLHF.

By share of the sample, this clonotype is medium-sized (0.01 to 0.1%). The V call is TRBV4-2, the J call TRBJ2-7; 8 nucleotides line up with TRBD1. Losses at the gene ends were 4 bases for V and 0 bases for J; bases not matched to a gene: 2. The CDR3 sequence is 14 residues long. Germline V CDR1 and CDR2: LGHNA, YNFKEQ. CDR3 residues: CASSPGTGSYEQYF. CDR3 coding DNA: TGTGCCAGCAGCCCCGGGACAGGCTCCTACGAGCAGTACTTC.

The chain joins TRBV2 to TRBJ2-4, with a possible D match to TRBD1 (5 bases). The V and J ends lost 3 bases and 5 bases respectively, with 8 bases between them. Germline V gene sequence: CDR1 SNHLY, CDR2 FYNNEI. CDR3 size: 13 residues. The CDR3 spells CASSDRVQNIQYF. The CDR3, as DNA: TGTGCCAGCAGTGACAGGGTCCAAAACATTCAGTACTTC.

Judged by abundance, this clonotype is medium-sized. The chain joins TRBV11-2 to TRBJ2-1; 8 bases are a match to TRBD1. Germline V gene sequence: CDR1 SGHAT, CDR2 FQNNGV. The CDR3 covers 13 residues. The junction had 7 bases not matched to a gene; V was cut back by 6 bases and J by 9 bases. CDR3 coding DNA: TGTGCCAGCAGTAATCAGGGGGCGGGTGAGCAGTTCTTC. Its protein is CASSNQGAGEQFF.

By share, this clonotype counts as medium-sized (0.01 to 0.1%). The chain links TRBV11-2 to TRBJ2-5, with 11 positions matching TRBD2. This CDR3 region has 15 residues. Germline CDR1 and CDR2: SGHAT and FQNNGV. The junction had 7 bases not matched to a gene; V was cut back by 6 bases and J by 4 bases. CDR3 DNA sequence: TGTGCCAGCAGTTTACTAGCGGGAGTCTCAGAGACCCAGTACTTC. This translates into CASSLLAGVSETQYF.

This clonotype showed up many times. In DNA, the CDR3 is TGCAGCGTTGACAGGATTAACACTGAAGCTTTCTTT. Protein sequence: CSVDRINTEAFF. V and J are TRBV29-1 and TRBJ1-1; no definite D call. Germline V lookup: CDR1 SQVTM, CDR2 ANQGSEA. V was pared by 3 bases and J by 2 bases, with 7 bases between. This CDR3 spans 12 amino acids.

Relative to its sample, this clonotype is medium-sized (0.01 to 0.1%). The chain joins TRBV13 to TRBJ2-1; 13 positions match TRBD2. From germline, CDR1 is PRHDT and CDR2 FYEKMQ (reference sequence). V was clipped by 5 bases and J by 0 bases; unmatched bases: 13. The CDR3 runs to 20 residues. CDR3 amino acids: CASSPPPGLAGLSSYNEQFF. The CDR3 DNA is TGTGCCAGCAGCCCCCCTCCGGGACTAGCGGGGTTGAGCTCCTACAATGAGCAGTTCTTC.

The chain joins TRBV29-1 to TRBJ1-4, with TRBD1 identical over 10 bases. Germline-derived CDR1 and CDR2 are SQVTM and ANQGSEA. The J segment lost 8 bases and the V segment lost 7 bases, leaving 7 bases of the junction unmatched. This CDR3 contains 13 residues. In DNA form, the CDR3 reads TGCAGCGGGACGACAGGGGGCCGGGAAAAACTGTTTTTT. It yields the protein CSGTTGGREKLFF.

This clonotype was observed many times. This chain connects TRBV29-1 to TRBJ2-7; D assignment may be TRBD1 or TRBD2 (7 bases each). Germline V CDR1 and CDR2: SQVTM, ANQGSEA. This CDR3 has 13 residues. Trimming took 7 bases from V and 0 from J, leaving 13 bases between them. Written as DNA, the CDR3 is TGCAGCGGGGCAGGGGGGGCCTCCTACGAGCAGTACTTC. This gives the protein CSGAGGASYEQYF.

This clonotype is medium-sized. The J gene is TRBJ2-5, the V gene TRBV7-9, with unresolved D. The CDR3 extends over 11 amino acids. V was cut by 5 bases and J by 2 bases, with 3 bases left in between. Germline CDR1 and CDR2: SEHNR and FQNEAQ (reference sequence). The CDR3 nucleotides are TGTGCCAGCAGCATGCAAGAGACCCAGTACTTC. Encoded protein: CASSMQETQYF.